Included here is one T cell receptor beta chain sequence, with context. These data are taken from a study of blood T cells in healthy people across ages. With 3 bases clipped from V and 5 bases from J, the junction kept 6 bases outside the gene matches. CDR3 length equals 14 residues. CDR1 DFQATT and CDR2 SNEGSKA come from the germline V gene (reference sequence). Together with a sample-barcoded 5' primer, a J-beta primer mix was included in a second PCR lasting about 7 to 12 cycles. TCRdb redid the calling of the 5' RACE reads with MiXCR, one entry per CDR3 protein. The table records under 1 million distinct CDR3 sequences, under 45% of them present only once.

The chain is built from TRBV20-1 and TRBJ2-5; 10 nucleotides match TRBD2. This receptor was taken from a man in his fifties or sixties in good health. Sequences were obtained from blood. The CDR3 here is CSARSGGAGETQYF. The CDR3 nucleotides are TGCAGTGCTAGGAGCGGGGGGGCCGGTGAGACCCAGTACTTC.